A selection of T cell receptor beta chains follows, all from one sample in a study of shared clonotypes between healthy human individuals. Generated by immunoSEQ multiplex PCR, the TCRdb table keeps only in-frame clones and is missing some. Among 700,000 or so clones, roughly 70% were seen once, and the ten largest hold around 1.8%. The sequenced sample consisted of memory CD4+ T cells sorted from blood. The receptors were gathered from a woman aged 25 to 39 in good health. Each CDR3 is given with its conserved first and last residue. The D gene is left open where the match is weak. Size is omitted from some rows. Given values are once, few, many or a class for expanded clones.

d_gene	j_gene	v_gene	abundance	CDR3nt	CDR3aa
TRBD2	TRBJ2-2	TRBV4-1	NA	TGCGCCAGCAGCCAAGATACTAGCGGGAGGGCCGCCGGGGAGCTGTTTTTT	CASSQDTSGRAAGELFF
NA	TRBJ2-1	TRBV19	few	TGTGCCAGTAGTATAGATTGGGCTTCGGTCGGTGAGCAGTTCTTC	CASSIDWASVGEQFF
NA	TRBJ2-7	TRBV28	NA	TGTGCCAGCAGTTTAAGGCGGGAGCAGTACTTC	CASSLRREQYF
NA	TRBJ2-1	TRBV5-8	NA	TGTGCCAGCAGCTTGGATTACATAACGGGCGATGAGCAGTTCTTC	CASSLDYITGDEQFF
NA	TRBJ2-3	TRBV9	NA	TGTGCCAGCAGCGTAGAAAAGGGTTGGGTGAGCACAGATACGCAGTATTTT	CASSVEKGWVSTDTQYF
TRBD2	TRBJ2-1	TRBV5-1	NA	TGCGCCAGCAGTTCCGGGAGGGCCGGGTACAATGAGCAGTTCTTC	CASSSGRAGYNEQFF
TRBD1	TRBJ1-3	TRBV6-1	once	TGTGCCATCAGTGCGAGTTCGGGGACAGGGCCAGGAAACACCATATATTTT	CAISASSGTGPGNTIYF
NA	TRBJ2-5	TRBV7-9	NA	TGTGCCAGCAGCTACGAAATTAGGACCCAGTACTTC	CASSYEIRTQYF
NA	TRBJ2-1	TRBV28	NA	TGTGCCAGCAGCCAAGTTTTTCAGCGGAGCATCAATGAGCAGTTCTTC	CASSQVFQRSINEQFF
NA	TRBJ2-5	TRBV14	NA	TGTGCCAGCAGCCCCCCGGGGTTTCGTCAAGAGACCCAGTACTTC	CASSPPGFRQETQYF
TRBD1	TRBJ1-5	TRBV19	NA	TGTGCCAGTCAAGAACGCCCGGGACAGGGGAATCAGCCCCAGCATTTT	CASQERPGQGNQPQHF
TRBD2	TRBJ2-7	TRBV29-1	NA	TGCAGCATCCAGGGACTAGCGGGAGATAACTACGAGCAGTACTTC	CSIQGLAGDNYEQYF
NA	TRBJ2-7	TRBV10-3	few	TGTGCCACCTCGGACAGGGCAGCAAGGCAAGCGGGAGATGCCCAGTACTTC	CATSDRAARQAGDAQYF
TRBD1	TRBJ1-1	TRBV11-2	few	TGTGCCAGCAGCTCTGGGACAGGGTGGAACACTGAAGCTTTCTTT	CASSSGTGWNTEAFF